Presented here are 25 T cell receptor beta chains from one specimen sequenced in a study of T cell clonotyping in hematopoietic cell transplantation. Time point denoted: recipient sample about 28 days before transplant, after cytoreduction. Sequencing was performed with immunoSEQ multiplex PCR; in TCRdb, only in-frame clones are kept and a portion is missing. The sample records over 7,000 clones, approximately 90% being singletons. Sequences were derived from peripheral blood mononuclear cells, sampled before stem cell transplant. These receptors were collected from a man aged 55 to 70 with acute myeloid leukemia. Some clones in this sample may be carry-over from other donors' samples.

The chain has TRBV27 and TRBJ2-7; D uncertain. V shed 4 bases and J shed 3 bases, with 19 bases lying between them. The CDR3 contains 16 residues. The V gene's germline CDR1 is MNHEY and CDR2 SMNVEV (reference sequence). CDR3 bases: TGTGCCAGCAGTTCCACGCACCGGAACCCATACTACGAGCAGTACTTC. Translation: CASSSTHRNPYYEQYF.

This chain connects TRBV5-4 to TRBJ2-2; D gene ambiguous. With 3 bases removed from V and 0 bases from J, the gap between germline ends came to 6 bases. The CDR3 is made up of 14 amino acids. Germline CDR1 and CDR2: SGHNT and YYREEE (reference sequence). The chain's CDR3 is CASSYETNTGELFF. Here the CDR3 DNA reads TGTGCCAGCAGCTACGAGACGAACACCGGGGAGCTGTTTTTT.

Here the CDR3 reads CASSLLAYTGWDRGNTIYF. Written as DNA, the CDR3 is TGCGCCAGCAGCCTATTAGCATACACCGGCTGGGACAGGGGAAACACCATATATTTT. This chain links TRBV4-1 with TRBJ1-3; 8 bases match TRBD1. V dropped 4 bases and J dropped 4; count of bases not matched to a gene: 18. Per the germline V gene, CDR1 is MGHRA and CDR2 is YSYEKL. The CDR3 runs 19 residues.

The chain joins TRBV28 to TRBJ1-3; TRBD1 is a possible D gene (5 bases). The length of the CDR3 is 17 residues. The germline V gene encodes CDR1 MDHEN and CDR2 SYDVKM. With 1 base removed from V and 0 bases from J, the gap between germline ends came to 13 bases. DNA of the CDR3: TGTGCCAGCAGTTTATCGTTCCGGGGCCACTCTGGAAACACCATATATTTT. Protein: CASSLSFRGHSGNTIYF.

The CDR3 sequence: CASSPGQFTGELFF. As DNA, the CDR3 is TGTGCCAGCAGCCCAGGACAGTTCACCGGGGAGCTGTTTTTT. The chain couples TRBV11-2 to TRBJ2-2; D is possibly TRBD1 (6 bases). The germline CDR1 and CDR2 sequences are SGHAT and FQNNGV. This CDR3 is built from 14 residues. Trimming pared 5 bases from V and 4 bases from J, leaving 11 bases between.

This clone was seen only once. The chain combines TRBV6-5 with TRBJ1-1, with D hard to call. Trimming shortened V by 0 bases and J by 1 base, and 9 bases separated the two germline ends. The CDR3 totals 15 residues. Germline lookup yields CDR1 MNHEY and CDR2 SVGAGI. Here the CDR3 reads CASSYSNPPNTEAFF. The CDR3 region has the DNA TGTGCCAGCAGTTACTCGAATCCGCCGAACACTGAAGCTTTCTTT.

This chain links TRBV2 with TRBJ2-7, with a tentative D call TRBD2 (6 bases). This CDR3 is 13 amino acids long. The V and J ends lost 6 bases and 2 bases respectively, with 11 bases between them. Germline V gene sequence: CDR1 SNHLY, CDR2 FYNNEI. The DNA of the CDR3 is TGTGCCAGCAGGGGTACGGGGGCCTACGAGCAGTACTTC. This gives the protein CASRGTGAYEQYF.

The gene calls are TRBV2 and TRBJ1-3; unclear D gene. The CDR3 loop spans 13 amino acids. The germline V and J ends were trimmed by 2 bases and 2 bases, with 4 bases remaining between them. Germline-derived CDR1 and CDR2 are SNHLY and FYNNEI. CDR3 in DNA: TGTGCCAGCAGTGAATCGGCTGGAAACACCATATATTTT. Its translation: CASSESAGNTIYF. The full variable domain, completed using reference TRBV2 and TRBJ1-3, is EPEVTQTPSHQVTQMGQEVILRCVPISNHLYFYWYRQILGQKVEFLVSFYNNEISEKSEIFDDQFSVERPDGSNFTLKIRSTKLEDSAMYFCASSESAGNTIYFGEGSWLTVV.

The genes are TRBV13 and TRBJ2-7, with 8 bases lining up with TRBD1. Germline V gene lookup returns CDR1 PRHDT and CDR2 FYEKMQ (reference sequence). CDR3 length equals 14 residues. V lost 5 bases to trimming and J lost 3 bases; unmatched junction nucleotides: 6. The CDR3 reads CASSPGQAIYEQYF. The DNA of the CDR3 is TGTGCCAGCAGCCCGGGACAGGCGATCTACGAGCAGTACTTC.

The chain combines TRBV5-1 with TRBJ2-5, with D maybe TRBD2 (5 bases). Between the trimmed V and J ends, which lost 2 bases and 5 bases, there was a span of 10 bases. This CDR3 has 13 residues. Germline CDR1 SGHRS, CDR2 YFSETQ. This CDR3 reads CASSFGSGETQYF. In DNA form, the CDR3 reads TGCGCCAGCAGCTTCGGGTCGGGGGAGACCCAGTACTTC.

V is TRBV5-1 and J is TRBJ2-6; no firm D call. Germline-derived CDR1 and CDR2 are SGHRS and YFSETQ. The CDR3 contains 16 residues. The V end lost 2 bases, the J end lost 0 bases, and 9 bases lay between the germline ends. Written as DNA, the CDR3 is TGCGCCAGCAGCTTAACCACAGTCTCTGGGGCCAACGTCCTGACTTTC. It translates to CASSLTTVSGANVLTF. Combining the CDR3 with reference TRBV5-1 and TRBJ2-6 gives the whole variable domain KAGVTQTPRYLIKTRGQQVTLSCSPISGHRSVSWYQQTPGQGLQFLFEYFSETQRNKGNFPGRFSGRQFSNSRSEMNVSTLELGDSALYLCASSLTTVSGANVLTFGAGSRLTVL.

V is TRBV30 and J is TRBJ1-1, with D tentatively TRBD1 (5 bases). The V end lost 3 bases, the J end lost 1 base, and 9 bases lay between the germline ends. The CDR3 length is 13 residues. Germline lookup yields CDR1 GTSNPN and CDR2 SVGIG (reference sequence). The CDR3 DNA reads TGTGCCTGGAGCGGGACGGCGAACACTGAAGCTTTCTTT. Its translation: CAWSGTANTEAFF.

The chain joins TRBV7-6 to TRBJ2-5; 8 nucleotides align to TRBD1. V was pared by 5 bases and J by 4 bases, with 3 bases of the junction left unmatched. Germline V gene lookup returns CDR1 SGHVS and CDR2 FNYEAQ. This CDR3 has 13 amino acids. In DNA form, the CDR3 reads TGTGCCAGCAGCCGAGACAGGGGAGAGACCCAGTACTTC. Protein: CASSRDRGETQYF.

The V gene is TRBV27, the J gene TRBJ2-5; TRBD1 aligns across 9 bases. Germline V CDR1 and CDR2: MNHEY, SMNVEV (reference sequence). The CDR3 sequence is 14 residues long. V lost 4 bases, J lost 2 bases, and 2 bases stayed unmatched. The CDR3 loop reads CASSSTGGQETQYF. CDR3 nucleotides: TGTGCCAGCAGTTCGACAGGGGGACAAGAGACCCAGTACTTC.

V gene TRBV5-4 combines with J gene TRBJ1-4; D is perhaps TRBD1 (6 bases). V lost 4 bases and J lost 8, with 18 bases in between. The CDR3 spans 15 residues. Per the germline V gene, CDR1 is SGHNT and CDR2 is YYREEE (reference sequence). The CDR3 is CASSLRGGAGEKLFF. The CDR3 coding sequence is TGTGCCAGCAGCCTACGGGGGGGCGCAGGGGAAAAACTGTTTTTT.

The CDR3 spells CASSHTGLWNEQYF. The CDR3 DNA reads as TGTGCCAGCAGCCACACAGGCCTCTGGAACGAGCAGTACTTC. The gene calls are TRBV14 and TRBJ2-7, with a tentative D call TRBD1 (5 bases). Germline V lookup: CDR1 SGHDN, CDR2 FVKESK. This CDR3 has 14 amino acids. Trimming took 3 bases from V and 5 from J, leaving 14 bases between them.

This clone was observed a single time. This sequence joins TRBV27 and TRBJ2-7; D might be TRBD1 (6 bases). V was trimmed by 0 bases and J by 3 bases, leaving 12 bases between them. Looked up from germline, CDR1 is MNHEY and CDR2 is SMNVEV (reference sequence). This CDR3 region has 15 residues. Here the CDR3 reads CASSLSWTEIYEQYF. CDR3 coding DNA: TGTGCCAGCAGTTTATCGTGGACAGAAATCTACGAGCAGTACTTC.

The V and J genes are TRBV9 and TRBJ1-6; possible D gene TRBD1, 5 bases. V lost 4 bases and J lost 10, with 21 bases in between. Per the germline V gene, CDR1 is SGDLS and CDR2 is YYNGEE. The CDR3 is 16 amino acids. The CDR3 sequence: CASSLSPQGSKSPLHF. CDR3 DNA: TGTGCCAGCAGCTTGTCCCCGCAGGGATCGAAATCACCCCTCCACTTT.

The V and J genes are TRBV30 and TRBJ1-5; no reliable D call. This CDR3 is 13 amino acids long. The germline V gene has CDR1 GTSNPN and CDR2 SVGIG (reference sequence). The V gene lost 2 bases and the J gene lost 1 base, with 6 bases spanning the gap. CDR3 sequence reads: CAWSRQSNQPQHF. The CDR3 DNA sequence: TGTGCCTGGAGTCGCCAGAGCAATCAGCCCCAGCATTTT.

This clone was counted once. The chain is built from TRBV5-1 and TRBJ1-3; unclear D gene. Germline assignment: CDR1 SGHRS and CDR2 YFSETQ. The germline V and J ends were trimmed by 2 bases and 0 bases, with 12 bases remaining between them. The CDR3 is 16 residues long. CDR3 in DNA: TGCGCCAGCAGCTTAGAACAGACCCGCTCTGGAAACACCATATATTTT. Protein sequence: CASSLEQTRSGNTIYF.

V gene TRBV2 combines with J gene TRBJ1-2; D gene uncertain. The CDR3 runs to 15 residues. CDR1 SNHLY and CDR2 FYNNEI come from the germline V gene. V was cut by 1 base and J by 4 bases, with 13 bases left in between. The CDR3 DNA follows: TGTGCCAGCAGTGAAGACAGAGCTTCCTTCTATGGCTACACCTTC. Translation gives CASSEDRASFYGYTF. The whole variable domain, remainder taken from reference TRBV2 and TRBJ1-2, is EPEVTQTPSHQVTQMGQEVILRCVPISNHLYFYWYRQILGQKVEFLVSFYNNEISEKSEIFDDQFSVERPDGSNFTLKIRSTKLEDSAMYFCASSEDRASFYGYTFGSGTRLTVV.

The V gene is TRBV25-1, the J gene TRBJ2-1, with 13 nucleotides matching TRBD2. Germline trimming cut 4 bases from V and 4 bases from J; bases unmatched to any gene: 7. The CDR3 consists of 17 residues. The germline gives CDR1 MGHDK, CDR2 SYGVNS. The CDR3 sequence is CASSGLRLAGGYNEQFF. CDR3 sequence (DNA): TGTGCCAGCAGTGGCTTAAGACTAGCGGGGGGATACAATGAGCAGTTCTTC.

This chain uses TRBV5-6 with TRBJ1-2; D may be TRBD1 (6 bases). Per germline, CDR1 SGHDT and CDR2 YYEEEE. CDR3 size: 14 residues. Trimming pared 2 bases from V and 8 bases from J, leaving 16 bases between. The CDR3 loop reads CASSFLRGGKGYTF. Written as DNA, the CDR3 is TGTGCCAGCAGCTTCCTCCGAGGGGGGAAAGGCTACACCTTC.

A single count supports this clone. The rearrangement links TRBV6-1 to TRBJ2-3; D is unresolved. Germline CDR1 reads MNHNS; CDR2 reads SASEGT. The CDR3 covers 16 residues. The V end was cut by 2 bases, the J end by 1 base, with 13 bases between. The CDR3 DNA reads as TGTGCCAGCAGTGAACTGGTTTCCACTCGCACAGATACGCAGTATTTT. This codes for CASSELVSTRTDTQYF.

This sequence joins TRBV28 and TRBJ1-2; TRBD1 agrees at 8 bases. CDR1 MDHEN and CDR2 SYDVKM come from the germline V gene. This CDR3 comprises 15 residues. Germline trimming cut 6 bases from V and 7 bases from J; bases unmatched to any gene: 13. CDR3 sequence reads: CASSWGWTGLGGYTF. CDR3 coding DNA: TGTGCCAGCAGCTGGGGATGGACAGGGCTTGGTGGCTACACCTTC.